A selection of T cell receptor beta chains follows, all from one sample in a study of OX40 agonist ivuxolimab in advanced cancers. Sequencing was performed with immunoSEQ multiplex PCR; in TCRdb, only in-frame clones are kept and a portion is missing. The sample contains under 55,000 clones, roughly 80% of which appear only once. This specimen consisted of CD4+ or CD8+ T cells sorted from blood, obtained in a trial of the OX40 agonist ivuxolimab. These receptors were taken from an adult with an advanced solid tumor such as melanoma, head and neck, liver or kidney cancer. The CDR3 runs from the conserved cysteine through the conserved F or W.

v_gene: TRBV9; CDR3aa: CASSSGTGVGGYTF
v_gene: TRBV5-1; CDR3aa: CASSVPEGSQLDTQYF
v_gene: TRBV7-7; CDR3aa: CASSLGPIWGETQYF
v_gene: TRBV5-8; CDR3aa: CASSLLYNQPQHF
v_gene: TRBV5-4; CDR3aa: CASSPRRGQVSGANVLTF
v_gene: TRBV14; CDR3aa: CASSPWDSGYGYTF
v_gene: TRBV29-1; CDR3aa: CSGGNGPRTEAFF
v_gene: TRBV7-9; CDR3aa: CASSPGTVSVEQFF
v_gene: TRBV7-9; CDR3aa: CASTPRDNYGYTF
v_gene: TRBV9; CDR3aa: CASQSGLLNTGELFF
v_gene: TRBV7-6; CDR3aa: CASSLDRNGDQPQHF
v_gene: TRBV28; CDR3aa: CASSLGGGTGGYTF
v_gene: TRBV7-2; CDR3aa: CASSHRTGNYEQYF
v_gene: TRBV5-1; CDR3aa: CASSLVQGARGYTF
v_gene: TRBV29-1; CDR3aa: CSVQGALTEQYF
v_gene: TRBV30; CDR3aa: CAWSGVVSNQPQHF
v_gene: TRBV9; CDR3aa: CASKGSGNTIYF
v_gene: TRBV15; CDR3aa: CATSTLSGWGSEQFF
v_gene: TRBV5-6; CDR3aa: CASSLQGANTEAFF
v_gene: TRBV15; CDR3aa: CATSVRALNGYTF
v_gene: TRBV29-1; CDR3aa: CSVLPTDPYGYTF
v_gene: TRBV9; CDR3aa: CASNNRGATPGQYF
v_gene: TRBV11-3; CDR3aa: CASSLGGLEETQYF
v_gene: TRBV10-2; CDR3aa: CASSDTDKLFTEAFF
v_gene: TRBV2; CDR3aa: CASTGGVYSNQPQHF
v_gene: TRBV2; CDR3aa: CASSARTEANYGYTF
v_gene: TRBV7-9; CDR3aa: CASSLLGEGTDTQYF
v_gene: TRBV7-6; CDR3aa: CASSSRGGNTIYF
v_gene: TRBV27; CDR3aa: CASSPSGGTGYTF
v_gene: TRBV7-9; CDR3aa: CASSLAAGGSTDTQYF
v_gene: TRBV2; CDR3aa: CATRGASGVRNEQFF
v_gene: TRBV5-1; CDR3aa: CASSEDRGSYNSPLHF
v_gene: TRBV4-1; CDR3aa: CASSHTRDRGRAKNIQYF
v_gene: TRBV18; CDR3aa: CASSPKQGDSYEQYF
v_gene: TRBV7-9; CDR3aa: CASSSFTADTIYF
v_gene: TRBV7-2; CDR3aa: CASCGQANTEAFF
v_gene: TRBV7-2; CDR3aa: CASSFTATQYF
v_gene: TRBV7-3; CDR3aa: CASSSKGTGKGNEQFF
v_gene: TRBV19; CDR3aa: CASIESRAKNIQYF
v_gene: TRBV5-4; CDR3aa: CASSGGTKNIQYF
v_gene: TRBV19; CDR3aa: CASSIVWGERTYEQYF
v_gene: TRBV28; CDR3aa: CASRTERRGGQETQYF